This section outlines one T cell receptor (beta chain) sequence together with its context. Its antigen remains unidentified. TCRdb fed the RT-PCR reads into MiXCR, producing one record per CDR3 protein. The sample records about 480,000 distinct CDR3 sequences, over 25% being singletons. This entry comes from a study of response to subunit inactivated influenza vaccine. The study, taken as a whole, reports: Researchers suggested that each seasonal influenza vaccination recruits few new T cells.

V was shortened by 2 bases and J by 7 bases, with 7 bases between the two germline ends. There are 12 residues in the CDR3. Germline-derived CDR1 and CDR2 are SGHRS and YFSETQ. This clonotype originated in a man between 50 and 59 years old who received an inactivated influenza vaccine. The specimen comprised CD4+ T cells sorted from PBMCs, sampled about 5 days after vaccination. The rearrangement joins TRBV5-1 to TRBJ2-1, with unresolved D. The CDR3 is CASSFGRNEQFF. In DNA, the CDR3 is TGCGCCAGCAGCTTTGGACGAAATGAGCAGTTCTTC.